This T cell receptor (beta chain) was found in a study of blood T cell repertoires in COVID-19. The overall study: COVID-19 samples from acute and convalescent phases originated in the United States, Italy and Spain.

The CDR3 has 16 amino acids. V was trimmed by 2 bases and J by 3 bases, leaving 15 bases between them. In germline, CDR1 is KGHDR, CDR2 SFDVKD. Seattle cases were enrolled at active infection and followed longitudinally. The authors' processing: Reference gene primer amplification gave estimated nucleated cell counts. Assay used: immunoSEQ multiplex PCR; TCRdb lists only in-frame clones, some missing. The D gene and trimming were derived from the DNA, and the V and J assignments and clone size from that table. The sample lists about 360,000 clones, about 88% occurring once. The TCR originated in a woman aged 55-70 years with COVID-19, enrolled during active disease. The V call is TRBV24-1, the J call TRBJ2-5, with TRBD1 as a possible D gene (6 bases). The sequencing sample was made of peripheral blood. This CDR3 is CATSDSAPGHEETQYF. Written as DNA, the CDR3 is TGTGCCACCAGTGATTCTGCCCCGGGACACGAAGAGACCCAGTACTTC.